What follows describes a single TCR beta chain. Generated by immunoSEQ multiplex PCR, the TCRdb table keeps only in-frame clones and is missing some. The repertoire has fewer than 350,000 clones, roughly 85% of them found once; the top ten carry 1.5% to 2%. The data originate from a study of blood T cell repertoires in COVID-19. Study background: COVID-19 samples collected from the United States, Italy and Spain covered acute and convalescent phases. The analysed material was cDNA or gDNA that came from T cells, B-cell-depleted T cells, or PBMCs.

Participant ages covered about 18 to 89 years across 24 US areas. A COVID-19 case was met by exposed participants within 2 weeks before study entry. With 0 bases removed from V and 7 bases from J, the gap between germline ends came to 4 bases. CDR1 is LGHNT and CDR2 is FRNRAP in the germline V gene. CDR3 size: 12 residues. The genes are TRBV12-5 and TRBJ1-5, with D unresolved. Input material: PBMCs or T cells enriched from blood (not recorded which). The TCR comes from a woman in her thirties who had been exposed to COVID-19. The CDR3 sequence: CASGLVPQPQHF. CDR3 nucleotide sequence: TGTGCTAGTGGTTTGGTTCCGCAGCCCCAGCATTTT. Variable domain in full (rest from reference TRBV12-5 and TRBJ1-5): DARVTQTPRHKVTEMGQEVTMRCQPILGHNTVFWYRQTMMQGLELLAYFRNRAPLDDSGMPKDRFSAEMPDATLATLKIQPSEPRDSAVYFCASGLVPQPQHFGDGTRLSIL.